This record covers a single TCR beta chain. What it recognizes is unknown. This specimen comes from a study of T cell responses to AZD1222 COVID-19 vaccine. Study observations and caveats: The study identified only five or six AZD1222 recipients as seropositive at baseline.

V dropped 1 base and J dropped 10 bases, with 8 bases sitting between them. Per germline, CDR1 SGHVS and CDR2 FQNEAQ. The length of the CDR3 is 13 residues. Generated by immunoSEQ multiplex PCR, the TCRdb table keeps only in-frame clones and is missing some. The data show about 100,000 clones, approximately 87% seen once. This clonotype was sampled from an adult in good health. The gene calls are TRBV7-8 and TRBJ1-6, with unresolved D. Sequenced material: peripheral blood, taken on day 0 of AZD1222 vaccination. The CDR3: CASSLGLDSPLHF. The CDR3 DNA sequence: TGTGCCAGCAGCTTAGGCCTTGACTCACCCCTCCACTTT.